One and the same sample provided the 23 T cell receptor beta chains below, sequenced in a study of graft-versus-host responses after intestinal transplantation. TCRdb's table, derived via immunoSEQ multiplex PCR, lists solely in-frame clones and lacks some. In the table there are around 77,000 clones, around 95% of which are singletons. Which antigens these TCRs recognize remains unknown. The sample here was unstimulated CD8+ T cells sorted from spleen or lymph node cells, taken before intestinal transplant. The receptors were sampled from a human donor who received an intestinal transplant.

The V gene is TRBV27, the J gene TRBJ2-7, with 10 bases lining up with TRBD1. CDR3 length equals 15 residues. V shed 6 bases and J 5 bases; nucleotides not matched to a gene: 10. Per the germline V gene, CDR1 is MNHEY and CDR2 is SMNVEV (reference sequence). CDR3 residues: CASSQTGTGVHEQYF. The CDR3, as DNA: TGTGCCAGCAGCCAAACCGGGACAGGGGTCCACGAGCAGTACTTC.

CDR3 sequence reads: CAWSTTETYGYTF. CDR3 DNA sequence: TGTGCCTGGAGTACGACAGAGACCTATGGCTACACCTTC. The V and J genes are TRBV30 and TRBJ1-2; tentatively, D is TRBD1 (5 bases). Per germline, CDR1 GTSNPN and CDR2 SVGIG (reference sequence). Trimming shortened V by 2 bases and J by 4 bases, and 11 bases separated the two germline ends. The CDR3 has 13 amino acids.

The rearrangement joins TRBV27 to TRBJ2-1; a possible D gene is TRBD2 (6 bases). This CDR3 is built from 15 residues. V shed 4 bases and J shed 6 bases, with 16 bases lying between them. Germline CDR1 reads MNHEY; CDR2 reads SMNVEV (reference sequence). CDR3 sequence: CASSSYGSPSNEQFF. Here the CDR3 DNA reads TGTGCCAGCAGTTCTTACGGGAGTCCCTCCAATGAGCAGTTCTTC.

The chain combines TRBV7-6 with TRBJ2-5, with D tentatively TRBD1 (6 bases). CDR3 size: 13 residues. The V gene lost 5 bases and the J gene lost 2 bases, with 9 bases spanning the gap. Germline values: CDR1 SGHVS, CDR2 FNYEAQ. Here the CDR3 DNA reads TGTGCCAGCAGCCCGGACAGTCAAGAGACCCAGTACTTC. The encoded protein is CASSPDSQETQYF. Together with reference TRBV7-6 and TRBJ2-5, the CDR3 gives the full variable domain: GAGVSQSPRYKVTKRGQDVALRCDPISGHVSLYWYRQALGQGPEFLTYFNYEAQQDKSGLPNDRFSAERPEGSISTLTIQRTEQRDSAMYRCASSPDSQETQYFGPGTRLLVL.

The V and J genes are TRBV7-6 and TRBJ2-5; 8 bases match TRBD2. There are 18 residues in the CDR3. Germline V CDR1 and CDR2: SGHVS, FNYEAQ. The ends lost 4 bases at V and 1 base at J; junction bases unmatched: 14. CDR3 loop: CASSSIQVVAGSQETQYF. The DNA for the CDR3 is TGTGCCAGCAGCTCCATCCAGGTGGTAGCGGGATCCCAAGAGACCCAGTACTTC.

The genes are TRBV7-9 and TRBJ2-7; D is ambiguous. V gave up 0 bases and J gave up 5 bases, with 5 bases separating them. Per the germline V gene, CDR1 is SEHNR and CDR2 is FQNEAQ (reference sequence). The CDR3 contains 12 residues. CDR3 residues: CASSLARDEQYF. Here the CDR3 DNA reads TGTGCCAGCAGCTTAGCGCGCGACGAGCAGTACTTC.

The chain employs TRBV4-1 and TRBJ2-2, with D tentatively TRBD2 (5 bases). CDR1 and CDR2 (germline): MGHRA, YSYEKL. CDR3 size: 15 residues. Trimming removed 0 bases at V and 4 bases at J, with 9 bases between. The CDR3 spells CASSQDGLFTGELFF. The CDR3, as DNA: TGCGCCAGCAGCCAAGATGGACTGTTCACCGGGGAGCTGTTTTTT.

V usage is TRBV6-1 and J usage is TRBJ2-3; D gene unclear. CDR3 length: 15 amino acids. Looked up from germline, CDR1 is MNHNS and CDR2 is SASEGT. V lost 6 bases and J 2 bases, leaving 15 bases between the germline ends. The CDR3 here is CASSPRRITTDTQYF. The CDR3 region has the DNA TGTGCCAGCAGCCCCCGCAGGATTACCACAGATACGCAGTATTTT.

The chain is built from TRBV28 and TRBJ2-7; D perhaps matches TRBD1 (5 bases). This CDR3 has 13 residues. Germline V gives CDR1 MDHEN, CDR2 SYDVKM. Between the trimmed V and J ends, which lost 8 bases and 1 base, there was a span of 12 bases. The CDR3 nucleotides read TGTGCCAGCGGACGACAGATTTCCTACGAGCAGTACTTC. It encodes CASGRQISYEQYF.

The chain carries TRBV4-1 and TRBJ1-2; 7 nucleotides line up with TRBD1. CDR3 length: 13 amino acids. J lost 4 bases, V lost 6 bases, and 5 bases had no gene match. Germline V gene sequence: CDR1 MGHRA, CDR2 YSYEKL. The chain's CDR3 is CASRADRAYGYTF. In DNA, the CDR3 is TGCGCCAGCAGAGCCGACAGGGCCTATGGCTACACCTTC.

The J gene is TRBJ2-1, the V gene TRBV5-6; no clear D. Germline loops: CDR1 SGHDT, CDR2 YYEEEE. Trimming shortened V by 0 bases and J by 1 base, and 11 bases separated the two germline ends. The CDR3 is 16 amino acids. CDR3 in DNA: TGTGCCAGCAGCTTGGGGTTTGTTCCATCCTACAATGAGCAGTTCTTC. This gives the protein CASSLGFVPSYNEQFF. Variable domain in full (rest from reference TRBV5-6 and TRBJ2-1): DAGVTQSPTHLIKTRGQQVTLRCSPKSGHDTVSWYQQALGQGPQFIFQYYEEEERQRGNFPDRFSGHQFPNYSSELNVNALLLGDSALYLCASSLGFVPSYNEQFFGPGTRLTVL.

This sequence joins TRBV27 and TRBJ1-1; 7 bases agree with TRBD1. After removal of 10 bases from V and 6 bases from J, the junction contained 8 bases not matched to a gene. The CDR3 consists of 12 residues. Germline loops: CDR1 MNHEY, CDR2 SMNVEV (reference sequence). Written as DNA, the CDR3 is TGTGCCACCCTAAAGCAGGGGGCTGAAGCTTTCTTT. Residues: CATLKQGAEAFF.

The gene calls are TRBV7-9 and TRBJ2-7, with 7 positions matching TRBD1. Germline V gene lookup returns CDR1 SEHNR and CDR2 FQNEAQ (reference sequence). The junction had 10 bases not matched to a gene; V was cut back by 5 bases and J by 3 bases. CDR3 size: 15 residues. The chain's CDR3 is CASSDAGDSNYEQYF. CDR3 coding DNA: TGTGCCAGCAGCGACGCTGGGGACAGCAACTACGAGCAGTACTTC. Drawing the rest from reference TRBV7-9 and TRBJ2-7, the complete variable domain is DTGVSQNPRHKITKRGQNVTFRCDPISEHNRLYWYRQTLGQGPEFLTYFQNEAQLEKSRLLSDRFSAERPKGSFSTLEIQRTEQGDSAMYLCASSDAGDSNYEQYFGPGTRLTVT.

The gene calls are TRBV10-1 and TRBJ2-1; 12 bases fit TRBD2. The J segment lost 6 bases and the V segment lost 3 bases, leaving 0 bases of the junction unmatched. The CDR3 sequence is 14 residues long. Per germline, CDR1 WNHNN and CDR2 SYGVQD (reference sequence). In DNA, the CDR3 is TGCGCCAGCAGTGAACTAGCGGGAGGCAATGAGCAGTTCTTC. Translation: CASSELAGGNEQFF.

The chain uses TRBV5-1 and TRBJ2-2, with D perhaps matching TRBD2 (6 bases). Trimming took off 0 bases at V and 5 bases at J, with 14 bases between the two ends. Per the germline V gene, CDR1 is SGHRS and CDR2 is YFSETQ. The CDR3 contains 16 residues. CDR3 sequence reads: CASSLADGGETGELFF. CDR3 bases: TGCGCCAGCAGCTTGGCCGATGGAGGGGAGACCGGGGAGCTGTTTTTT.

The genes are TRBV6-5 and TRBJ2-5; D is unclear. Trimming cost V 5 bases and J 4 bases, with 8 bases left between them. The CDR3 spans 12 residues. Germline CDR1 reads MNHEY; CDR2 reads SVGAGI. CDR3 protein: CASSLDRETQYF. Here the CDR3 DNA reads TGTGCCAGCAGTCTCGATCGAGAGACCCAGTACTTC.

This clone was found once. This chain's CDR3 is CAISDQVYGYLAGVPSNTDTQYF. DNA for the CDR3: TGTGCCATCAGTGACCAGGTGTACGGGTACCTAGCGGGAGTACCGTCCAACACAGATACGCAGTATTTT. The rearrangement links TRBV10-3 to TRBJ2-3, with 10 positions matching TRBD2. The germline V gene encodes CDR1 ENHRY and CDR2 SYGVKD. The V and J ends lost 3 bases and 2 bases, in that order; junction bases with no gene match: 26. CDR3 length equals 23 residues.

V and J are TRBV28 and TRBJ2-5, with D possibly matching TRBD2 (5 bases). V lost 6 bases and J lost 2, with 13 bases in between. Germline CDR1 and CDR2: MDHEN and SYDVKM. This CDR3 is built from 14 residues. CDR3 loop: CASSVAAEQETQYF. The DNA for the CDR3 is TGTGCCAGCAGCGTTGCAGCGGAACAAGAGACCCAGTACTTC.

Details on this clone: The same CDR3 is also encoded by other DNA sequences in this sample. The chain uses TRBV6-5 and TRBJ2-1, with D maybe TRBD2 (6 bases). This CDR3 has 13 residues. V gave up 9 bases and J gave up 5 bases, with 14 bases separating them. Germline values: CDR1 MNHEY, CDR2 SVGAGI. Here the CDR3 reads CASGVAGHNEQFF. CDR3 bases: TGTGCCAGTGGAGTCGCGGGACACAATGAGCAGTTCTTC.

This chain links TRBV2 with TRBJ2-1; 11 nucleotides agree with TRBD2. Germline loops: CDR1 SNHLY, CDR2 FYNNEI. J was trimmed by 6 bases and V by 5 bases; bases with no gene match: 12. There are 17 residues in the CDR3. CDR3 sequence: CASSNVALAGGGNEQFF. CDR3 nucleotides: TGTGCCAGCAGTAATGTAGCGCTAGCGGGAGGCGGCAATGAGCAGTTCTTC.

The rearrangement uses TRBV27 and TRBJ2-7; 7 nucleotides align to TRBD1. Looked up from germline, CDR1 is MNHEY and CDR2 is SMNVEV (reference sequence). V shed 2 bases, J shed 2 bases, and the junction held 3 bases outside the gene matches. The CDR3 is made up of 14 amino acids. The CDR3 sequence is CASSLLQGAYEQYF. The DNA for the CDR3 is TGTGCCAGCAGTTTACTCCAGGGGGCCTACGAGCAGTACTTC.

The chain has TRBV15 and TRBJ2-7; D call uncertain. V dropped 11 bases and J dropped 3 bases, with 17 bases sitting between them. The CDR3 length is 13 residues. Germline CDR1 reads LNHNV; CDR2 reads YYDKDF (reference sequence). CDR3 in DNA: TGTGCCGCGGCTTCTCCCCCTAACTACGAGCAGTACTTC. As protein: CAAASPPNYEQYF.

The rearrangement links TRBV6-5 to TRBJ2-2; tentative D call: TRBD1 (5 bases). The CDR3 extends over 14 amino acids. The germline V and J ends were trimmed by 5 bases and 7 bases, with 14 bases remaining between them. Germline V gives CDR1 MNHEY, CDR2 SVGAGI. CDR3 in amino acids: CASSLGWGGGELFF. The CDR3, as DNA: TGTGCCAGCAGTCTAGGTTGGGGCGGCGGGGAGCTGTTTTTT.